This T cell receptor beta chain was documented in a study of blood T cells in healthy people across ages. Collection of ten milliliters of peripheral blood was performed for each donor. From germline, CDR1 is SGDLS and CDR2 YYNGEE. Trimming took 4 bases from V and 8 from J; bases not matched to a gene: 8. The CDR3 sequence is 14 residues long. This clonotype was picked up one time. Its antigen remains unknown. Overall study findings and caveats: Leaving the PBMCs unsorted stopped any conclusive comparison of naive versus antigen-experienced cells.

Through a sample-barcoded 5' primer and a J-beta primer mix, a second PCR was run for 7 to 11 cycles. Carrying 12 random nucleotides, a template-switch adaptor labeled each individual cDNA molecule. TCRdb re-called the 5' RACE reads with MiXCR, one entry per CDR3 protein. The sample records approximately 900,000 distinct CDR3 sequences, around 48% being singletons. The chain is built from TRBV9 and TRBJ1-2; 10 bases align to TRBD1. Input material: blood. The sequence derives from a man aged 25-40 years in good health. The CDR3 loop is CASSIGQGDWGYTF. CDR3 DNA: TGTGCCAGCAGCATCGGACAGGGGGATTGGGGCTACACCTTC.